This T cell receptor (beta chain) was sequenced during a study of graft-versus-host responses after intestinal transplantation. Overall study: Following induction with anti-thymocyte globulin, all recipients were given tacrolimus and steroids for approximately 3 years. General study points: Patients with graft-donor T cell macrochimerism had high graft-versus-host to host-versus-graft clonal ratios in allografts. Early post-transplant HvG declines showed an association with peak circulating GvH clone levels. Some GvH clones were seen earlier in gut or blood, suggesting intestinal origin.

Clones were sequenced by immunoSEQ multiplex PCR, and TCRdb holds only the in-frame ones, with some missing. The sample includes roughly 19,000 clones, 85% to 95% of them seen just once. Trimming removed 4 bases from V and 2 bases from J, with 12 bases in between. This CDR3 comprises 13 residues. CDR1 is SQVTM and CDR2 is ANQGSEA in the germline V gene. Details on this clone: What it recognizes is unknown.

The rearrangement links TRBV29-1 to TRBJ2-7; D might be TRBD1 (6 bases). This clonotype was obtained from a human patient who received an intestinal transplant, so some T cells may come from the graft donor. The starting material was PBMCs, obtained 23 days after intestinal transplant. Here the CDR3 DNA reads TGCAGCGTTGGGGTACAGGGAGCCTACGAGCAGTACTTC. Protein sequence: CSVGVQGAYEQYF.